Listed here are 20 T cell receptor beta chains from one sample, sequenced in a study of T cells in Graves' hyperthyroidism and ophthalmopathy. Regions amplified from RNA transcripts were the TCR beta CDR3 regions. The TCR CDR3 was amplified in a first-round RT-PCR using the HTBI primer set. MiXCR, applied by TCRdb to the multiplex PCR reads, yields one record per CDR3 protein. The sample lists about 130,000 distinct CDR3 sequences, roughly 23% occurring once. Sequenced material: blood. Receptors originate from a woman between 50 and 59 years old with Graves' hyperthyroidism that later progressed to Graves' ophthalmopathy.

This clonotype was seen ten or more times. V is TRBV12-3 or TRBV12-4 and J is TRBJ1-1; D remains unclear. The CDR3 spans 14 residues. Trimming shortened V by 4 bases and J by 1 base, and 10 bases separated the two germline ends. The CDR3 DNA reads TGTGCCAGCAGTTCTCAGACGGCGAACACTGAAGCTTTCTTT. Its translation: CASSSQTANTEAFF.

This clonotype was recorded many times. This rearrangement joins TRBV2 to TRBJ1-2; D is uncertain. This CDR3 region has 13 residues. V gave up 3 bases and J gave up 4 bases, with 9 bases separating them. Germline V gene lookup returns CDR1 SNHLY and CDR2 FYNNEI. CDR3 sequence: CASSDEGPYGYTF. The CDR3 DNA follows: TGTGCCAGCAGTGACGAAGGGCCCTATGGCTACACCTTC.

The chain is built from TRBV4-1 and TRBJ2-7; D perhaps matches TRBD2 (5 bases). This CDR3 is 15 amino acids long. Germline CDR1 and CDR2: MGHRA and YSYEKL. The V and J ends lost 4 bases and 4 bases respectively, with 17 bases between them. The CDR3 spells CASSRNIGNDYEQYF. As DNA, the CDR3 is TGCGCCAGCAGCCGAAATATCGGGAATGATTACGAGCAGTACTTC.

This clonotype came up many times. The V call is TRBV20-1, the J call TRBJ2-7; possibly TRBD1 for D (5 bases). The germline gives CDR1 DFQATT, CDR2 SNEGSKA (reference sequence). Trimming stripped 3 bases from V and 0 bases from J, with 15 bases between. This CDR3 is 15 amino acids long. The DNA of the CDR3 is TGCAGTGCTAGGGAAACAGGATCGGCCTCCTACGAGCAGTACTTC. Amino acids: CSARETGSASYEQYF.

In this sample, this clonotype turned up many times. The chain is built from TRBV7-2 and TRBJ2-3; D not resolved. V was trimmed by 2 bases and J by 9 bases, leaving 9 bases between them. The CDR3 runs to 12 residues. CDR1 is SGHTA, CDR2 FQGNSA, per germline. CDR3 nucleotides: TGTGCCAGCAGCTTATGGGTCGGGACGCAGTATTTT. Its translation: CASSLWVGTQYF.

A single count supports this clonotype. The CDR3 sequence is CASSLFENTEAFF. The CDR3 nucleotides read TGTGCCAGCAGCTTATTCGAGAACACTGAAGCTTTCTTT. The V gene is TRBV7-9, the J gene TRBJ1-1; no definite D call. Germline V CDR1 and CDR2: SEHNR, FQNEAQ (reference sequence). V was trimmed by 2 bases and J by 1 base, leaving 5 bases between them. The CDR3 runs 13 residues. Together with reference TRBV7-9 and TRBJ1-1, the CDR3 gives the full variable domain: DTGVSQNPRHKITKRGQNVTFRCDPISEHNRLYWYRQTLGQGPEFLTYFQNEAQLEKSRLLSDRFSAERPKGSFSTLEIQRTEQGDSAMYLCASSLFENTEAFFGQGTRLTVV.

This clonotype was detected ten times or more. The chain is built from TRBV11-2 and TRBJ2-7; 7 bases line up with TRBD2. The trim removed 1 base at V and 3 bases at J, leaving 6 bases unmatched. Germline CDR1 SGHAT, CDR2 FQNNGV. The CDR3 contains 15 residues. The CDR3 sequence: CASSLVSGGSYEQYF. DNA for the CDR3: TGTGCCAGCAGCTTAGTGTCTGGCGGGAGCTACGAGCAGTACTTC.

This clonotype has only a few counts. This sequence joins TRBV7-6 and TRBJ2-1; unclear D gene. The CDR3 spans 13 residues. Germline CDR1 SGHVS, CDR2 FNYEAQ. Between the trimmed V and J ends, which lost 5 bases and 10 bases, there was a span of 15 bases. The DNA of the CDR3 is TGTGCCAGCAGCCCTATATACTACGGAGAGCAGTTCTTC. Residues: CASSPIYYGEQFF.

The V gene is TRBV13, the J gene TRBJ2-7, with TRBD2 identical over 7 bases. CDR1 is PRHDT, CDR2 FYEKMQ, per germline (reference sequence). The J segment lost 6 bases and the V segment lost 6 bases, leaving 17 bases of the junction unmatched. The CDR3 length is 16 residues. Here the CDR3 reads CASSLRLAVTRGEQYF. In DNA, the CDR3 is TGTGCCAGCAGTCTGCGACTAGCTGTGACGCGTGGCGAGCAGTACTTC.

V gene TRBV3-1 combines with J gene TRBJ2-1; tentatively, D is TRBD1 or TRBD2 (5 bases each). V lost 4 bases and J lost 2, with 12 bases in between. In germline, CDR1 is LGHDT, CDR2 YNNKEL (reference sequence). CDR3 length: 15 amino acids. The CDR3 loop reads CASSPRLGPYNEQFF. Here the CDR3 DNA reads TGTGCCAGCAGCCCCCGACTGGGACCCTACAATGAGCAGTTCTTC.

The rearrangement joins TRBV9 to TRBJ1-2; D possibly corresponds to TRBD1 (5 bases). The CDR3 loop spans 15 amino acids. V was cut by 0 bases and J by 3 bases, with 12 bases left in between. CDR1 is SGDLS, CDR2 YYNGEE, per germline. The CDR3 DNA reads as TGTGCCAGCAGCGTAGGAGAACGGGGGGACTATGGCTACACCTTC. Translated, it gives CASSVGERGDYGYTF.

This clonotype has a count of ten or more. The gene calls are TRBV18 and TRBJ2-7; TRBD1 is a possible D gene (6 bases). V was trimmed by 6 bases and J by 7 bases, leaving 19 bases between them. Germline V lookup: CDR1 KGHSH, CDR2 LQKENI. The CDR3 consists of 14 residues. The CDR3 DNA reads TGTGCCAGCTCTCCCATCGAGGGGGACAAAGAGCAGTACTTC. As protein: CASSPIEGDKEQYF.

This clonotype was detected ten times or more. This chain connects TRBV6-2 or TRBV6-3 to TRBJ1-1; D uncertain. This CDR3 spans 10 amino acids. V dropped 10 bases and J dropped 3 bases, with 6 bases sitting between them. Germline CDR1 MNHEY, CDR2 SVGEGT. CDR3 amino acids: CATRDTEAFF. CDR3 in DNA: TGTGCCACCCGAGACACTGAAGCTTTCTTT.

The chain combines TRBV20-1 with TRBJ2-1, with 11 bases aligning to TRBD2. CDR3 length equals 15 residues. In germline, CDR1 is DFQATT, CDR2 SNEGSKA (reference sequence). J was trimmed by 2 bases and V by 5 bases; bases with no gene match: 5. The CDR3 spells CSAGTSGHTYNEQFF. The CDR3 DNA reads as TGCAGTGCTGGGACTAGCGGCCACACCTACAATGAGCAGTTCTTC.

This chain connects TRBV6-6 to TRBJ2-3; 7 positions agree with TRBD1. Trimming cost V 0 bases and J 4 bases; bases outside gene matches: 4. CDR1 and CDR2 (germline): MNHNY, SVGAGI (reference sequence). This CDR3 is 15 amino acids long. Written as DNA, the CDR3 is TGTGCCAGCAGTTACTCCCAGGGGGACGCAGATACGCAGTATTTT. Protein product: CASSYSQGDADTQYF.

This clonotype has a count of ten or more. J is TRBJ1-2 and V is TRBV30; no firm D call. This CDR3 region has 12 residues. Germline CDR1 GTSNPN, CDR2 SVGIG (reference sequence). Trimming left V 4 bases short and J 6 bases short, with 12 bases between. The CDR3 DNA reads TGTGCCTGGATAAGGGTAAACCATGGCTACACCTTC. This sequence encodes CAWIRVNHGYTF. The complete variable domain, with remaining parts taken from reference TRBV30 and TRBJ1-2, reads SQTIHQWPATLVQPVGSPLSLECTVEGTSNPNLYWYRQAAGRGLQLLFYSVGIGQISSEVPQNLSASRPQDRQFILSSKKLLLSDSGFYLCAWIRVNHGYTFGSGTRLTVV.

The rearrangement joins TRBV3-1 to TRBJ2-2; TRBD1 is a possible D gene (5 bases). The CDR3 is 18 amino acids. Germline CDR1 reads LGHDT; CDR2 reads YNNKEL (reference sequence). The V end was cut by 6 bases, the J end by 0 bases, with 20 bases between. CDR3 sequence (DNA): TGTGCCAGCAGGATCCCAGGGAAGGGATCCGCGAACACCGGGGAGCTGTTTTTT. Protein: CASRIPGKGSANTGELFF.

The chain uses TRBV28 and TRBJ2-2, with TRBD2 identical over 9 bases. Germline assignment: CDR1 MDHEN and CDR2 SYDVKM. Germline trimming cut 6 bases from V and 5 bases from J; bases unmatched to any gene: 10. The CDR3 extends over 16 amino acids. CDR3 nucleotides: TGTGCCAGCAGCCCTTTCGCTAGCGGGACGACCGGGGAGCTGTTTTTT. Protein product: CASSPFASGTTGELFF. Drawing the rest from reference TRBV28 and TRBJ2-2, the complete variable domain is DVKVTQSSRYLVKRTGEKVFLECVQDMDHENMFWYRQDPGLGLRLIYFSYDVKMKEKGDIPEGYSVSREKKERFSLILESASTNQTSMYLCASSPFASGTTGELFFGEGSRLTVL.

This clonotype showed up just a few times. The rearrangement joins TRBV5-6 to TRBJ2-5; tentatively, D is TRBD1 (6 bases). CDR1 SGHDT and CDR2 YYEEEE come from the germline V gene. Deletions cut 3 bases from V and 4 bases from J, with 7 bases between. CDR3 length: 12 amino acids. DNA for the CDR3: TGTGCCAGCAGCTACAGGGTAGAGACCCAGTACTTC. Protein product: CASSYRVETQYF.

This clonotype showed up just once. The V call is TRBV7-9, the J call TRBJ1-2, with D hard to call. Trimming took 3 bases from V and 1 from J, leaving 12 bases between them. This CDR3 has 15 amino acids. Germline assignment: CDR1 SEHNR and CDR2 FQNEAQ (reference sequence). The CDR3, as DNA: TGTGCCAGCAGCTTCCCCTCGCCAGATAACTATGGCTACACCTTC. Amino acids: CASSFPSPDNYGYTF.